Included here is one TCR beta chain sequence, with context. This sample was taken from a study of OX40 agonist ivuxolimab in advanced cancers. V lost 1 base, J lost 14 bases, and 6 bases lay in between. The V gene's germline CDR1 is SGHDN and CDR2 FVKESK. The CDR3 totals 11 residues. The repertoire was sequenced with immunoSEQ multiplex PCR; TCRdb's copy has only in-frame clones and lacks some. The sample shows about 110,000 clones, roughly 90% of them seen only once. The sample consisted of CD4+ or CD8+ T cells sorted from blood, taken in a trial of the OX40 agonist ivuxolimab. The source is an adult with an advanced solid tumor such as melanoma, head and neck, liver or kidney cancer. V and J are TRBV14 and TRBJ1-6; D not certain. CDR3 DNA sequence: TGTGCCAGCAGCCAAGGACACACCCTCCACTTT. It specifies CASSQGHTLHF.